These 17 T cell receptor beta chains were all obtained from the same sample, sequenced in a study of blood T cell repertoires in COVID-19. The data were produced by immunoSEQ multiplex PCR, yet TCRdb's version contains in-frame clones alone and is incomplete. Here the sample spans roughly 21,000 clones, approximately 86% being singletons. Sequencing was done on a sample of peripheral blood. The receptors come from a human donor with acute or convalescent COVID-19. The donor label of this sample is uncertain.

The gene calls are TRBV7-9 and TRBJ2-2; D is perhaps TRBD2 (5 bases). V was shortened by 2 bases and J by 4 bases, with 14 bases between the two germline ends. Germline V gene lookup returns CDR1 SEHNR and CDR2 FQNEAQ (reference sequence). The CDR3 is 16 amino acids. CDR3 protein: CASSLRSGSVTGELFF. In DNA form, the CDR3 reads TGTGCCAGCAGCTTAAGGTCGGGATCGGTCACCGGGGAGCTGTTTTTT.

This chain uses TRBV19 with TRBJ2-2; tentatively, D is TRBD1 (6 bases). Germline-derived CDR1 and CDR2 are LNHDA and SQIVND (reference sequence). Trimming stripped 7 bases from V and 7 bases from J, with 22 bases between. The CDR3 is 16 amino acids. CDR3: CASKVRGPRVDGELFF. Written as DNA, the CDR3 is TGTGCCAGTAAAGTCAGGGGCCCCAGGGTCGACGGGGAGCTGTTTTTT.

This chain joins TRBV6-5 and TRBJ2-1; D perhaps matches TRBD2 (5 bases). The CDR3 is made up of 14 amino acids. Germline V gene data show CDR1 as MNHEY and CDR2 as SVGAGI. The V end lost 9 bases, the J end lost 7 bases, and 19 bases lay between the germline ends. The CDR3 DNA follows: TGTGCCAGTAAAAGTCGGCGCGGGTCGAATGAGCAGTTCTTC. The encoded protein is CASKSRRGSNEQFF.

In DNA form, the CDR3 reads TGTGCCAGCAGCGTAACTGGACAGTCTGGAAACACCATATATTTT. Translation gives CASSVTGQSGNTIYF. The gene calls are TRBV9 and TRBJ1-3; D is perhaps TRBD1 (6 bases). Per the germline V gene, CDR1 is SGDLS and CDR2 is YYNGEE. V lost 1 base and J lost 1, with 9 bases in between. The CDR3 has 15 residues.

This chain uses TRBV7-6 with TRBJ1-2; D is unclear. From germline, CDR1 is SGHVS and CDR2 FNYEAQ. V lost 5 bases to trimming and J lost 2 bases, with 9 bases between them. The CDR3 sequence is 13 residues long. The CDR3 reads CASSPGANYGYTF. The CDR3 DNA sequence: TGTGCCAGCAGCCCGGGAGCCAACTATGGCTACACCTTC.

This chain joins TRBV3-1 (or the pseudogene TRBV3-2) and TRBJ2-3; weak D call: TRBD1 (5 bases). This CDR3 contains 14 residues. Trimming removed 4 bases at V and 2 bases at J, with 10 bases between. The germline CDR1 and CDR2 sequences are LGHDT and YNNKEL (reference sequence). The CDR3 DNA reads as TGTGCCAGCAGCCTGGGGCTAATCACAGATACGCAGTATTTT. Its translation is CASSLGLITDTQYF.

This clone was counted a few times. The chain is built from TRBV4-2 and TRBJ1-1; unclear D gene. The CDR3 totals 15 residues. The germline V and J ends were trimmed by 1 base and 4 bases, with 13 bases remaining between them. Germline V lookup: CDR1 LGHNA, CDR2 YNFKEQ. The CDR3 region is CASSQAASGITEAFF. CDR3 sequence (DNA): TGTGCCAGCAGCCAAGCTGCTTCGGGGATCACTGAAGCTTTCTTT.

The chain employs TRBV4-1 and TRBJ2-5; D might be TRBD1 (6 bases). V dropped 1 base and J dropped 2 bases, with 17 bases sitting between them. The CDR3 runs 17 residues. The germline CDR1 and CDR2 sequences are MGHRA and YSYEKL. The CDR3 DNA reads as TGCGCCAGCAGCCAAGTTCCGCCGAGGGGGTCACAAGAGACCCAGTACTTC. It yields the protein CASSQVPPRGSQETQYF.

The chain employs TRBV2 and TRBJ1-1; possible D gene TRBD1, 5 bases. The CDR3 runs 15 residues. The germline gives CDR1 SNHLY, CDR2 FYNNEI. With 4 bases removed from V and 1 base from J, the gap between germline ends came to 13 bases. The CDR3 coding sequence is TGTGCCAGCAGTGCCGGCAGGGCGTCGAACACTGAAGCTTTCTTT. It translates to CASSAGRASNTEAFF.

The gene calls are TRBV10-1 and TRBJ2-1, with TRBD2 matching over 15 bases. This CDR3 region has 15 residues. Losses at the gene ends were 4 bases for V and 6 bases for J; bases not matched to a gene: 1. Germline assignment: CDR1 WNHNN and CDR2 SYGVQD (reference sequence). CDR3 coding DNA: TGCGCCAGCAGTGGGACTAGCGGGAGGGCCAATGAGCAGTTCTTC. Protein: CASSGTSGRANEQFF.

This chain connects TRBV27 to TRBJ1-1, with 10 positions matching TRBD1. CDR1 is MNHEY and CDR2 is SMNVEV in the germline V gene (reference sequence). V lost 5 bases and J lost 3; bases outside the gene matches: 3. The CDR3 covers 14 residues. The DNA for the CDR3 is TGTGCCAGCAGTGACAGGGGGCGGGACACTGAAGCTTTCTTT. Protein product: CASSDRGRDTEAFF.

The chain joins TRBV30 to TRBJ2-1, with D possibly being TRBD2 (5 bases). This CDR3 contains 11 residues. V lost 6 bases and J 5 bases, leaving 8 bases between the germline ends. Germline V lookup: CDR1 GTSNPN, CDR2 SVGIG (reference sequence). Written as DNA, the CDR3 is TGTGCCTGCGAGGGAGACAATGAGCAGTTCTTC. Its translation is CACEGDNEQFF.

The genes are TRBV14 and TRBJ2-6; no clear D gene. V dropped 5 bases and J dropped 0 bases, with 5 bases sitting between them. This CDR3 contains 14 residues. Germline CDR1 reads SGHDN; CDR2 reads FVKESK. CDR3 bases: TGTGCCAGCAGCAGGAGCTCTGGGGCCAACGTCCTGACTTTC. As protein: CASSRSSGANVLTF.

The CDR3 reads CASSESSYNEQFF. The CDR3 DNA reads as TGCGCCAGCAGTGAGTCATCTTACAATGAGCAGTTCTTC. V is TRBV10-2 and J is TRBJ2-1; no reliable D call. V was cut by 0 bases and J by 4 bases, with 4 bases left in between. The germline V gene encodes CDR1 WSHSY and CDR2 SAAADI. This CDR3 comprises 13 residues.

The chain links TRBV5-6 to TRBJ2-4; 12 bases are shared with TRBD2. This CDR3 is built from 14 residues. Trimming at V came to 0 bases and at J to 9 bases, leaving 1 base not matched to a gene. Per the germline V gene, CDR1 is SGHDT and CDR2 is YYEEEE. CDR3 amino acids: CASSLALAGGIQYF. DNA for the CDR3: TGTGCCAGCAGCTTGGCACTAGCGGGGGGCATTCAGTACTTC.

V is TRBV4-3 and J is TRBJ1-2; TRBD1 aligns across 8 bases. Trimming cost V 0 bases and J 6 bases; bases outside gene matches: 6. The germline V gene encodes CDR1 LGHNA and CDR2 YSLEER. This CDR3 has 15 residues. CDR3 coding DNA: TGCGCCAGCAGCCAAGATCCGGGACAGGATGATGGCTACACCTTC. It is translated as CASSQDPGQDDGYTF.

J is TRBJ2-2 and V is TRBV11-1, with a possible D match to TRBD1 (5 bases). Trimming pared 3 bases from V and 6 bases from J, leaving 14 bases between. The CDR3 has 15 amino acids. The germline V gene encodes CDR1 SGHAT and CDR2 FQDESV (reference sequence). CDR3 bases: TGTGCCAGCAGCTTGCAGGGTTTGAGATCCGGGGAGCTGTTTTTT. It yields the protein CASSLQGLRSGELFF.